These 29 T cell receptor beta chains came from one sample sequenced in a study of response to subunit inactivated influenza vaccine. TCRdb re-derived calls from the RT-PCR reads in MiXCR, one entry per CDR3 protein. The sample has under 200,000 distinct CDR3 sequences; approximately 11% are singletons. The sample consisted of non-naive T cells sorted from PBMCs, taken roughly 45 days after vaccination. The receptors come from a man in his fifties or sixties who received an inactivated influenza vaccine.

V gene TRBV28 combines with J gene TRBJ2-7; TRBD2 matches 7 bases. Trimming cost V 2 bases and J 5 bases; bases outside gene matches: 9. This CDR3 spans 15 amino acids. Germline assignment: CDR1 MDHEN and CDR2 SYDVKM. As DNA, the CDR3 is TGTGCCAGCAGTTTAGGATCGGGGGGTGGCAACGAGCAGTACTTC. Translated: CASSLGSGGGNEQYF.

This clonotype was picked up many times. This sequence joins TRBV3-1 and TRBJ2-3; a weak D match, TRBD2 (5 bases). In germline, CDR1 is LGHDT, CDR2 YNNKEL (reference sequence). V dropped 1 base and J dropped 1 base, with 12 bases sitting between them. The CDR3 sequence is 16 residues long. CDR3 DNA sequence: TGTGCCAGCAGCCAAGTGGTTAAGGGAGGCACAGATACGCAGTATTTT. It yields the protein CASSQVVKGGTDTQYF.

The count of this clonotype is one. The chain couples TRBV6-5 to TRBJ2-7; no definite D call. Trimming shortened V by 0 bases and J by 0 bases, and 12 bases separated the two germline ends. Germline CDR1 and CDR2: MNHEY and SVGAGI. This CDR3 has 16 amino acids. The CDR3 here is CASSYSQAVSSYEQYF. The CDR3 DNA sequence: TGTGCCAGCAGTTACTCCCAGGCTGTAAGCTCCTACGAGCAGTACTTC.

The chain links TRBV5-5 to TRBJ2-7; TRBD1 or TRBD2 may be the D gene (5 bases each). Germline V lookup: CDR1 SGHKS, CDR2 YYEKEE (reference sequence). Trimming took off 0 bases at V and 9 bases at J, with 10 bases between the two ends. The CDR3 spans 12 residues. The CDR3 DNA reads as TGTGCCAGCAGCTTGGTGGGGGTAGGGCAGTACTTC. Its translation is CASSLVGVGQYF. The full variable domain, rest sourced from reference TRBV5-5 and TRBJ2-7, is DAGVTQSPTHLIKTRGQQVTLRCSPISGHKSVSWYQQVLGQGPQFIFQYYEKEERGRGNFPDRFSARQFPNYSSELNVNALLLGDSALYLCASSLVGVGQYFGPGTRLTVT.

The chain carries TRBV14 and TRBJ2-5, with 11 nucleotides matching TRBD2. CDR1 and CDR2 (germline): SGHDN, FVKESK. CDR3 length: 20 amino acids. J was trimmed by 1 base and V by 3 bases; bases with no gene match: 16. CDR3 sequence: CASSHSRPPLAGGLQETQYF. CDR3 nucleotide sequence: TGTGCCAGCAGCCATAGTCGACCCCCTCTAGCGGGGGGACTCCAAGAGACCCAGTACTTC.

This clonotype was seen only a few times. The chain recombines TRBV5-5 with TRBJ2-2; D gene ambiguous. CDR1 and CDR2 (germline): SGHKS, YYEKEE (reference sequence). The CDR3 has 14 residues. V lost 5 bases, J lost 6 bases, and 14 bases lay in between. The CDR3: CASSSAPNAGELFF. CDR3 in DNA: TGTGCCAGCAGTTCGGCACCTAACGCCGGGGAGCTGTTTTTT.

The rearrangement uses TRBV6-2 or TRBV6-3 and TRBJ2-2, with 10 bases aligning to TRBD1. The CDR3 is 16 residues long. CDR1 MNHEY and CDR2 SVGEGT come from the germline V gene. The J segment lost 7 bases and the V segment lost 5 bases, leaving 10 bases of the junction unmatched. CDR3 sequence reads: CASSPSGQGTGGELFF. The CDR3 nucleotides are TGTGCCAGCAGTCCCTCGGGACAGGGGACAGGCGGGGAGCTGTTTTTT.

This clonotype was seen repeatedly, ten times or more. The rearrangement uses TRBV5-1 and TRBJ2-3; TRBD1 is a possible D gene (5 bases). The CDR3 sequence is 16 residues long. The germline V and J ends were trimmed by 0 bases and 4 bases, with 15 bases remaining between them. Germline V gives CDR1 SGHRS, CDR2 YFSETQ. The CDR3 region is CASSLAVGQGADTQYF. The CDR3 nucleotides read TGCGCCAGCAGCTTGGCCGTGGGGCAGGGCGCAGATACGCAGTATTTT.

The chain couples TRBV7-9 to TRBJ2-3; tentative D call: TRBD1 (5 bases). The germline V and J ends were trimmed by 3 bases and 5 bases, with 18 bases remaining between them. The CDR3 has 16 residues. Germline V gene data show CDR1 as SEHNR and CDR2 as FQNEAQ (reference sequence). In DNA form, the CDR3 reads TGTGCCAGCAGCTTCTCCCGGCTAGACCAGGGAGATACGCAGTATTTT. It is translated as CASSFSRLDQGDTQYF.

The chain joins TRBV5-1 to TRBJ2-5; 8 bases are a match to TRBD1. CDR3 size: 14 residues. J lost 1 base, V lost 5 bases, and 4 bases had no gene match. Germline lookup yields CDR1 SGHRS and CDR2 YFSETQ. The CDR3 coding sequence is TGCGCCAGCAGATACACAGGGGGCCAAGAGACCCAGTACTTC. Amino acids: CASRYTGGQETQYF.

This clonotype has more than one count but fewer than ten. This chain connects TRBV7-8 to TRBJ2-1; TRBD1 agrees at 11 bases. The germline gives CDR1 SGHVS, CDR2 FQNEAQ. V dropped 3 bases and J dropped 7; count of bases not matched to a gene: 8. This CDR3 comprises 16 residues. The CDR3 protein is CASSFSRDRGGNEQFF. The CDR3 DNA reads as TGTGCCAGCAGCTTCTCCCGGGACAGGGGGGGTAATGAGCAGTTCTTC.

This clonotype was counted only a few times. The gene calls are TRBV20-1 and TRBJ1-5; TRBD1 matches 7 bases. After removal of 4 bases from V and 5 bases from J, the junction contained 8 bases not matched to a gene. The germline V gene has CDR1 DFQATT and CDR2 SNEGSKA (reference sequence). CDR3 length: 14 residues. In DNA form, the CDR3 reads TGCAGTGCTACGACAGGGATAGGGTATCAGCCCCAGCATTTT. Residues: CSATTGIGYQPQHF.

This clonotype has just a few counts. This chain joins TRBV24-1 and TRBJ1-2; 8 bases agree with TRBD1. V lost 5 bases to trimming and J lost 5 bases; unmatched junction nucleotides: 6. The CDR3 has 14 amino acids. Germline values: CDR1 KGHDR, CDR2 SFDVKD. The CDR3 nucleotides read TGTGCCACCAGTGGACAGGGGTTGACTTATGGCTACACCTTC. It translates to CATSGQGLTYGYTF.

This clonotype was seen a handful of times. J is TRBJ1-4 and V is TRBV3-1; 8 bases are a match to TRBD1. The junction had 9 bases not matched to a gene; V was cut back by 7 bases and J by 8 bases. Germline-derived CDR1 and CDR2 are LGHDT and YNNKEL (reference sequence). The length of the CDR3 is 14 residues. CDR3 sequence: CASTPGGASEKLFF. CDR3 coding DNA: TGTGCCAGCACCCCAGGGGGCGCGTCCGAAAAACTGTTTTTT.

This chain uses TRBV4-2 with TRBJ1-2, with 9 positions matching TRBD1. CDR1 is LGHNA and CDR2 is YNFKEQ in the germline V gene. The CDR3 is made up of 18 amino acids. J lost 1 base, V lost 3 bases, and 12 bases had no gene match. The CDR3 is CASSHQGTGRAFNYGYTF. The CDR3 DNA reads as TGTGCCAGCAGCCATCAGGGGACAGGGAGGGCGTTTAACTATGGCTACACCTTC.

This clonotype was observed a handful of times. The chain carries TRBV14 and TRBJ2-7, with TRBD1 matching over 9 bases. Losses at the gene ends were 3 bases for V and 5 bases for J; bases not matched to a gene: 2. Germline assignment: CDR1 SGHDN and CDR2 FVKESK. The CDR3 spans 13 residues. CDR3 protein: CASSQWDRDEQYF. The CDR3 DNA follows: TGTGCCAGCAGCCAGTGGGACAGGGACGAGCAGTACTTC. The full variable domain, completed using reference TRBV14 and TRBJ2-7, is EAGVTQFPSHSVIEKGQTVTLRCDPISGHDNLYWYRRVMGKEIKFLLHFVKESKQDESGMPNNRFLAERTGGTYSTLKVQPAELEDSGVYFCASSQWDRDEQYFGPGTRLTVT.

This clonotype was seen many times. CDR3 DNA sequence: TGTGCCACCAGCAGACAGGGGAGGACCGGGGAGCTGTTTTTT. The encoded protein is CATSRQGRTGELFF. The chain uses TRBV15 and TRBJ2-2; D is possibly TRBD1 or TRBD2 (6 bases each). The germline V gene encodes CDR1 LNHNV and CDR2 YYDKDF (reference sequence). The CDR3 runs to 14 residues. V lost 2 bases, J lost 5 bases, and 9 bases lay in between.

The CDR3 DNA reads as TGTGCCAGCACTGATCCCGGGGGCGGGGGCACAGATACGCAGTATTTT. It specifies CASTDPGGGGTDTQYF. This chain connects TRBV7-2 to TRBJ2-3; either TRBD1 or TRBD2 may fit D (6 bases each). Germline V lookup: CDR1 SGHTA, CDR2 FQGNSA. This CDR3 is 16 amino acids long. Trimming removed 7 bases at V and 1 base at J, with 18 bases between.

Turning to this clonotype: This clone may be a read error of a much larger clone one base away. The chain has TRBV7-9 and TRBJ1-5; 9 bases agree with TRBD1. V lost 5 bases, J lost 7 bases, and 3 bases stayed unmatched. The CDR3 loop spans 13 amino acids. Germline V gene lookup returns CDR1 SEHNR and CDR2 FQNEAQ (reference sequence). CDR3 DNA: TGTGCCAGCAGCACAGGGGGCGGACAGCCCCAGCATTTT. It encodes CASSTGGGQPQHF. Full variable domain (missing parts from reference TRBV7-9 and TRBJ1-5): DTGVSQNPRHKITKRGQNVTFRCDPISEHNRLYWYRQTLGQGPEFLTYFQNEAQLEKSRLLSDRFSAERPKGSFSTLEIQRTEQGDSAMYLCASSTGGGQPQHFGDGTRLSIL.

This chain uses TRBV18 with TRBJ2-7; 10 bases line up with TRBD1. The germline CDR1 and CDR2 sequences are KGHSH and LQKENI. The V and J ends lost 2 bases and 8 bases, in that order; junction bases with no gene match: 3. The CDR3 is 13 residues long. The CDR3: CASSPKDRGKQYF. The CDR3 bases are TGTGCCAGCTCACCAAAGGACAGGGGGAAGCAGTACTTC.

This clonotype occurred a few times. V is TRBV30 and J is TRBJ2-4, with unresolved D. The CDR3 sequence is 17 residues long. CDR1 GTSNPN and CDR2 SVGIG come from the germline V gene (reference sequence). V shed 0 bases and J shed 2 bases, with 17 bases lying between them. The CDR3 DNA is TGTGCCTGGAGTGTACTTGGCGTCTCGAGAACCAAAAACATTCAGTACTTC. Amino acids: CAWSVLGVSRTKNIQYF.

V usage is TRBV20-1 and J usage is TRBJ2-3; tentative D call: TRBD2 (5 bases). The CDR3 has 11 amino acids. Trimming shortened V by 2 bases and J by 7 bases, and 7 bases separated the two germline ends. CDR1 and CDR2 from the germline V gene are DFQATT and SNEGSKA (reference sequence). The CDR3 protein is CSARREYTQYF. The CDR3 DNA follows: TGCAGTGCTAGAAGGGAGTATACGCAGTATTTT.

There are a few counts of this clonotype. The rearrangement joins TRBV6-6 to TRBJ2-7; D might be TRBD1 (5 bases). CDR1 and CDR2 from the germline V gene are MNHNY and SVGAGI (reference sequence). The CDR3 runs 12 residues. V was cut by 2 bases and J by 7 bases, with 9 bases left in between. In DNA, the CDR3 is TGTGCCAGCAGTTACGCAGGGTCGGAGCAGTACTTC. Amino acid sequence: CASSYAGSEQYF.

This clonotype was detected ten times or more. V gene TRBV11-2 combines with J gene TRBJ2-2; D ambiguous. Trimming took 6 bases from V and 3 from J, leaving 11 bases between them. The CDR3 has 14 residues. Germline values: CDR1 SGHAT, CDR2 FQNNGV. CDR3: CASRLGSDTGELFF. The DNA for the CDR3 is TGTGCCAGCAGGCTTGGGTCCGACACCGGGGAGCTGTTTTTT.

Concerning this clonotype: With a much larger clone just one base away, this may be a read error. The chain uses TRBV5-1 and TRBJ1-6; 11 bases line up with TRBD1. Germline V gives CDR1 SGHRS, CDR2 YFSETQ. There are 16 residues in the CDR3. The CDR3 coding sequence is TGCGCCAGCAGCTTACACTCCGGGACAGGGGGTTCACCCCTCTACTTT. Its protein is CASSLHSGTGGSPLYF.

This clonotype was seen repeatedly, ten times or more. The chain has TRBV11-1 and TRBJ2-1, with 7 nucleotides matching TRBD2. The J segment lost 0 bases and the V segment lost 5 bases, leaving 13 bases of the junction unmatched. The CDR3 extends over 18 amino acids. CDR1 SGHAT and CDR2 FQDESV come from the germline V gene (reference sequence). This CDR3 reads CASSPLFSGPRSYNEQFF. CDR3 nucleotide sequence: TGTGCCAGCAGCCCCTTGTTTAGCGGGCCTCGCTCCTACAATGAGCAGTTCTTC.

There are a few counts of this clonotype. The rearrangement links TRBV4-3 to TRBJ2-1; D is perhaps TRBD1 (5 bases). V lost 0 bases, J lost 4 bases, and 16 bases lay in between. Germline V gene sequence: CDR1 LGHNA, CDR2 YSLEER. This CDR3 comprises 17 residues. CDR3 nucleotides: TGCGCCAGCAGCCAAGATTGGGGCAGTGAGATTTACAATGAGCAGTTCTTC. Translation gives CASSQDWGSEIYNEQFF.

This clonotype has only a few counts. The CDR3 DNA sequence: TGCGCCAGCAGCATATCGACTAGCGGGAGCGCAGATACGCAGTATTTT. This codes for CASSISTSGSADTQYF. The gene calls are TRBV5-1 and TRBJ2-3; 12 bases agree with TRBD2. The CDR3 has 16 residues. V gave up 4 bases and J gave up 4 bases; unmatched junction bases: 7. Germline CDR1 SGHRS, CDR2 YFSETQ.

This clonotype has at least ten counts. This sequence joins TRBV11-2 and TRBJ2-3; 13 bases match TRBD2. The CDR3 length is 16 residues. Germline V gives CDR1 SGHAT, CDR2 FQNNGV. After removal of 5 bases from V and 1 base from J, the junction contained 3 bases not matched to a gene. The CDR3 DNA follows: TGTGCCAGCAGCCCTGGGACTAGCGGGGGCACAGATACGCAGTATTTT. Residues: CASSPGTSGGTDTQYF.